The entry below describes one T cell receptor (beta chain). The target antigen is unknown. Germline V gene lookup returns CDR1 SNHLY and CDR2 FYNNEI. The CDR3 is made up of 15 amino acids. Trimming took 7 bases from V and 7 from J; bases not matched to a gene: 11. The authors reverse transcribed all of the isolated RNA, so sequencing captured expressed TCRB transcripts. The protocol was immunoSEQ multiplex PCR, while the TCRdb copy is restricted to in-frame clones and leaves out a portion. This table holds about 450,000 clones, about 10% found once. This entry is derived from a study of beta chain features in type 1 diabetes. Study details: Cells sorted and examined across all samples totaled around 110,000,000.

General study results and limits: Since sequencing was performed on cDNA, cells with high TCR expression could be over-represented. A closer apparent resemblance between naive, central memory and Treg TCRB repertoires was seen in patients than in healthy donors.

The specimen sequenced was naive CD4+ T cells from blood. V gene TRBV2 combines with J gene TRBJ2-1; 9 bases line up with TRBD1. The source is a woman between 18 and 30 years old in good health. The CDR3 DNA is TGTGCCAGCAATAGGGAGTGGACAGGGGTGAATGAGCAGTTCTTC. It encodes CASNREWTGVNEQFF.